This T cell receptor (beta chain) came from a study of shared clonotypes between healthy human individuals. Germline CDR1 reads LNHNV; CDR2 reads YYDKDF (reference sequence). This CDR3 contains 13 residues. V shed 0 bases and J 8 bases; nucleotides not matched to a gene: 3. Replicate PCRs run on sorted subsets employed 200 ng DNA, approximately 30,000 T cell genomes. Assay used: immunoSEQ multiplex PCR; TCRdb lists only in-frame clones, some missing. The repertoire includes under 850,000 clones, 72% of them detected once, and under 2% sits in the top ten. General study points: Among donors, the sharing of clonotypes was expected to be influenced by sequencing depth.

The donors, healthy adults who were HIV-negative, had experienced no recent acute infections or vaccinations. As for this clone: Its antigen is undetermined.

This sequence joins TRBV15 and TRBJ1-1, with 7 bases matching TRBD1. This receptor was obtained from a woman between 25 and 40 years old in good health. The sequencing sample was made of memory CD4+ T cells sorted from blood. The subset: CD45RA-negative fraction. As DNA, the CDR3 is TGTGCCACCAGCAGAGATTCGGGACAGGAAGCTTTCTTT. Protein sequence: CATSRDSGQEAFF.